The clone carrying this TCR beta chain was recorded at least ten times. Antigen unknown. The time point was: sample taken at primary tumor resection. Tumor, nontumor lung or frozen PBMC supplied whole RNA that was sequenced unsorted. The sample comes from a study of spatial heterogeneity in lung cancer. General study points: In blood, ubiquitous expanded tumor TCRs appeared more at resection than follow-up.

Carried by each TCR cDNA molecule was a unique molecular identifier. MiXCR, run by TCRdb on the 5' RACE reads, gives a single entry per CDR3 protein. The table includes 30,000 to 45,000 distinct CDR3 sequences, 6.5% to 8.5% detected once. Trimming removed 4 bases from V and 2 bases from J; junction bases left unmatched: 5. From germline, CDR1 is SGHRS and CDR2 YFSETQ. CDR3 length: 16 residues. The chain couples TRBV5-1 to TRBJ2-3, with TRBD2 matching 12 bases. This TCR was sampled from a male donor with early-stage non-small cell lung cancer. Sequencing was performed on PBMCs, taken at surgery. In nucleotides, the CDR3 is TGCGCCAGCAGCCCCGGACTAGCGGGACTCACAGATACGCAGTATTTT. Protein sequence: CASSPGLAGLTDTQYF.